The 20 T cell receptor beta chains below come from one sample, sequenced in a study of blood T cell repertoires in COVID-19. Clones were read by immunoSEQ multiplex PCR, and TCRdb kept only the in-frame ones, dropping some. Counted here are 140,000 or so clones, over 85% occurring once; the ten biggest clones make up around 1.6%. Sequencing input: peripheral blood. These receptors were taken from a human donor in a cohort sampled during active COVID-19.

This chain joins TRBV7-9 and TRBJ1-1; weak D call: TRBD1 (6 bases). The CDR3 extends over 14 amino acids. V shed 6 bases and J shed 4 bases, with 15 bases lying between them. Germline assignment: CDR1 SEHNR and CDR2 FQNEAQ (reference sequence). The chain's CDR3 is CASRYTGTSTEAFF. The CDR3 DNA is TGTGCCAGCAGGTACACCGGGACAAGCACTGAAGCTTTCTTT.

This clone appeared once. This sequence joins TRBV5-1 and TRBJ2-3; possible D gene TRBD1, 5 bases. V was cut by 0 bases and J by 0 bases, with 17 bases left in between. The CDR3 length is 18 residues. Germline V CDR1 and CDR2: SGHRS, YFSETQ. In DNA form, the CDR3 reads TGCGCCAGCAGCTTGGGTCGTACAGGTGCCCCTAGCACAGATACGCAGTATTTT. Amino acid sequence: CASSLGRTGAPSTDTQYF. The whole variable domain, remainder taken from reference TRBV5-1 and TRBJ2-3, is KAGVTQTPRYLIKTRGQQVTLSCSPISGHRSVSWYQQTPGQGLQFLFEYFSETQRNKGNFPGRFSGRQFSNSRSEMNVSTLELGDSALYLCASSLGRTGAPSTDTQYFGPGTRLTVL.

This chain links TRBV5-4 with TRBJ2-7, with 7 bases lining up with TRBD1. The CDR3 contains 13 residues. CDR1 is SGHNT and CDR2 is YYREEE in the germline V gene (reference sequence). The V and J ends lost 4 bases and 3 bases, in that order; junction bases with no gene match: 4. The CDR3 bases are TGTGCCAGCAGCGCGAGACAGGGCTACGAGCAGTACTTC. Protein sequence: CASSARQGYEQYF.

The chain is built from TRBV20-1 and TRBJ2-5; possible D gene TRBD2, 5 bases. Trimming left V 3 bases short and J 1 base short, with 12 bases between. The CDR3 runs 14 residues. In germline, CDR1 is DFQATT, CDR2 SNEGSKA (reference sequence). The CDR3, as DNA: TGCAGTGCTAGTAGCAGCGGAGCCCAAGAGACCCAGTACTTC. It translates to CSASSSGAQETQYF.

The chain has TRBV10-1 and TRBJ2-7, with a weak D call TRBD1 (6 bases). Per the germline V gene, CDR1 is WNHNN and CDR2 is SYGVQD (reference sequence). Trimming took 8 bases from V and 2 from J, leaving 10 bases between them. The length of the CDR3 is 12 residues. In DNA form, the CDR3 reads TGCGCCAGCCCTGGACAGCCCTACGAGCAGTACTTC. Translating gives CASPGQPYEQYF.

This chain joins TRBV6-6 and TRBJ1-4; D call uncertain. V was cut by 2 bases and J by 10 bases, with 17 bases left in between. The germline CDR1 and CDR2 sequences are MNHNY and SVGAGI (reference sequence). The CDR3 is 15 residues long. CDR3 sequence (DNA): TGTGCCAGCAGTTACCTAGGTACCGACCGGGTAAAACTGTTTTTT. This codes for CASSYLGTDRVKLFF.

This CDR3 is CASSLETVTDTQYF. CDR3 nucleotides: TGTGCCAGCAGCTTAGAGACAGTCACAGATACGCAGTATTTT. The V call is TRBV7-2, the J call TRBJ2-3; a weak D match, TRBD1 (5 bases). The CDR3 has 14 residues. Germline CDR1 is SGHTA and CDR2 is FQGNSA. The V end was cut by 1 base, the J end by 2 bases, with 7 bases between.

V gene TRBV9 combines with J gene TRBJ2-1, with a weak D call TRBD2 (6 bases). The germline V and J ends were trimmed by 2 bases and 3 bases, with 12 bases remaining between them. In germline, CDR1 is SGDLS, CDR2 YYNGEE. The CDR3 contains 15 residues. CDR3 residues: CASSVEADYYNEQFF. Written as DNA, the CDR3 is TGTGCCAGCAGCGTCGAAGCGGACTACTACAATGAGCAGTTCTTC.

The gene calls are TRBV6-5 and TRBJ1-2, with 11 nucleotides matching TRBD1. The CDR3 totals 15 residues. CDR1 and CDR2 from the germline V gene are MNHEY and SVGAGI. Unmatched junction bases numbered 5, after V lost 5 bases and J lost 3 bases. CDR3 amino acids: CASSTRTGGDYGYTF. CDR3 in DNA: TGTGCCAGCAGTACCCGGACAGGGGGCGACTATGGCTACACCTTC.

The chain recombines TRBV5-6 with TRBJ1-6; no firm D call. Per germline, CDR1 SGHDT and CDR2 YYEEEE. V lost 0 bases and J 6 bases, leaving 16 bases between the germline ends. The CDR3 loop spans 17 amino acids. CDR3: CASSLGVAGASNSPLHF. The CDR3 DNA reads as TGTGCCAGCAGCTTGGGGGTGGCAGGTGCCTCTAATTCACCCCTCCACTTT.

V is TRBV19 and J is TRBJ1-2, with 9 nucleotides matching TRBD1. CDR3 length equals 17 residues. Germline lookup yields CDR1 LNHDA and CDR2 SQIVND (reference sequence). The V and J ends lost 2 bases and 3 bases, in that order; junction bases with no gene match: 10. CDR3 protein: CASSIWGQGTRDYGYTF. CDR3 in DNA: TGTGCCAGTAGTATATGGGGACAGGGAACCCGTGACTATGGCTACACCTTC.

This chain joins TRBV11-3 and TRBJ1-1; the D is unclear. V lost 0 bases, J lost 2 bases, and 7 bases lay in between. The CDR3 loop spans 14 amino acids. The germline V gene encodes CDR1 SGHNT and CDR2 YENEEA. The CDR3 loop reads CASSLDGRNTEAFF. CDR3 DNA: TGTGCCAGCAGCTTAGATGGGCGCAACACTGAAGCTTTCTTT.

The chain carries TRBV10-3 and TRBJ2-5; 11 nucleotides line up with TRBD2. Losses at the gene ends were 2 bases for V and 3 bases for J; bases not matched to a gene: 5. Germline V lookup: CDR1 ENHRY, CDR2 SYGVKD. The CDR3 runs 16 residues. CDR3 sequence: CAISEPGTSGKETQYF. The CDR3 nucleotides are TGTGCCATCAGTGAGCCCGGGACTAGCGGTAAAGAGACCCAGTACTTC.

The chain uses TRBV27 and TRBJ1-1; 8 nucleotides match TRBD1. This CDR3 has 14 residues. Germline-derived CDR1 and CDR2 are MNHEY and SMNVEV (reference sequence). J gave up 0 bases and V 3 bases, and 0 bases lay outside the gene matches. The CDR3 loop reads CASSFRGLNTEAFF. The CDR3 nucleotides read TGTGCCAGCAGTTTCAGGGGGCTGAACACTGAAGCTTTCTTT.

V usage is TRBV7-8 and J usage is TRBJ2-1; 7 nucleotides agree with TRBD2. V was clipped by 6 bases and J by 5 bases; unmatched bases: 7. The germline gives CDR1 SGHVS, CDR2 FQNEAQ. The CDR3 has 14 residues. CDR3 loop: CASRSGGSNNEQFF. The CDR3 bases are TGTGCCAGCAGGTCGGGAGGATCCAACAATGAGCAGTTCTTC.

This clone was seen a few times. This chain joins TRBV2 and TRBJ1-5, with D possibly matching TRBD1 (6 bases). V was shortened by 5 bases and J by 2 bases, with 13 bases between the two germline ends. The CDR3 sequence is 15 residues long. The germline V gene has CDR1 SNHLY and CDR2 FYNNEI. CDR3 in amino acids: CASSLDSPGNQPQHF. CDR3 DNA sequence: TGTGCCAGCAGTTTGGACAGTCCGGGCAATCAGCCCCAGCATTTT.

The chain combines TRBV6-6 with TRBJ1-1; D may be TRBD1 (6 bases). Germline CDR1 MNHNY, CDR2 SVGAGI (reference sequence). V shed 5 bases and J shed 0 bases, with 19 bases lying between them. CDR3 length: 17 amino acids. Here the CDR3 reads CASSRDTLFLMNTEAFF. The CDR3 region has the DNA TGTGCCAGCAGTCGGGACACACTTTTCCTAATGAACACTGAAGCTTTCTTT.

This clone was detected a few times. V is TRBV7-3 and J is TRBJ2-1, with TRBD2 matching 14 bases. The V gene end was trimmed by 5 bases and the J gene end by 14 bases; junction bases not matched to a gene: 8. The CDR3 loop spans 14 amino acids. Germline V CDR1 and CDR2: SGHTA, FQGTGA. CDR3 DNA sequence: TGTGCCAGCAGCGGGACGACTAGCGGGGGGGCCAAGTTCTTC. This gives the protein CASSGTTSGGAKFF.

The V gene is TRBV3-1 (or the pseudogene TRBV3-2), the J gene TRBJ1-2; TRBD1 matches 8 bases. J lost 3 bases, V lost 3 bases, and 6 bases had no gene match. Germline CDR1 is LGHDT and CDR2 is YNNKEL (reference sequence). The CDR3 has 15 residues. CDR3 sequence: CASSQGDRRYYGYTF. CDR3 sequence (DNA): TGTGCCAGCAGCCAGGGGGACAGGCGATACTATGGCTACACCTTC.

The chain employs TRBV11-1 and TRBJ2-3, with 10 bases that match TRBD2. Germline trimming cut 0 bases from V and 5 bases from J; bases unmatched to any gene: 8. The CDR3 sequence is 17 residues long. The germline gives CDR1 SGHAT, CDR2 FQDESV (reference sequence). CDR3 loop: CASSLARSSGGGDTQYF. The DNA for the CDR3 is TGTGCCAGCAGCTTAGCGCGCTCTAGCGGGGGAGGAGATACGCAGTATTTT.